Listed below are T cell receptor beta chains from one sample, sequenced in a study of blood T cell repertoires in COVID-19. Assay: immunoSEQ multiplex PCR; the TCRdb copy retains only in-frame clones and omits some. The table has roughly 220,000 clones, 84% seen once. Sequences were obtained from peripheral blood. The receptors were sampled from a middle-aged woman who had recovered from COVID-19. The CDR3 runs from the conserved cysteine through the conserved F or W. A D gene is named only where the DNA matches it firmly. Clone sizes are given selectively: once, few, many, or a class where the clone is expanded.

j_call clone_size d_call v_call cdr3_nt cdr3_aa
TRBJ2-3 . . TRBV5-1 TGCGCCAGCAGCATCTCCGGGTCACACGGAGATACGCAGTATTTT CASSISGSHGDTQYF
TRBJ2-3 . . TRBV2 TGTGCCACCGGCGGAGGCGGATACACAGATACGCAGTATTTT CATGGGGYTDTQYF
TRBJ1-2 . TRBD1 TRBV19 TGTGCCAGTAGTCCGGACAGGGCAACCCCATCGATCACCTTC CASSPDRATPSITF
TRBJ1-1 . . TRBV6-2/TRBV6-3 TGTGCCAGCAGTTACCAGCAGGTGTACACTGAAGCTTTCTTT CASSYQQVYTEAFF
TRBJ1-1 once . TRBV28 TGTGCCAGCAATCGCGGGAGTTGGGCTTTCTTT CASNRGSWAFF
TRBJ2-1 once TRBD1 TRBV7-9 TGTGCCAGCAGCTTAGCCGGACAGGGGCAGAATGAGCAGTTCTTC CASSLAGQGQNEQFF
TRBJ1-1 . . TRBV9 TGTGCCAGCAGCGGACAGGTGAACACTGAAGCTTTCTTT CASSGQVNTEAFF
TRBJ1-4 . . TRBV29-1 TGCAGCGTTGATCCTACCGGGACGGGGGGTGAAAAACTGTTTTTT CSVDPTGTGGEKLFF
TRBJ1-1 . . TRBV5-1 TGCGCCAGCAGCCCCGCACCCGGGAACACTGAAGCTTTCTTT CASSPAPGNTEAFF
TRBJ2-1 . TRBD1 TRBV10-3 TGTGCCATCAGTGATAGGACAGGGGCCTACAATGAGCAGTTCTTC CAISDRTGAYNEQFF
TRBJ1-1 . TRBD1 TRBV7-9 TGTGCCAGCAGCTTAGTATTGACGACAGGGGATTACAACACTGAAGCTTTCTTT CASSLVLTTGDYNTEAFF
TRBJ2-7 . TRBD1 TRBV5-1 TGCGCCAGCAGCTTGTTGGGACAGGGTAACGAGCAGTACTTC CASSLLGQGNEQYF
TRBJ1-5 . . TRBV6-5 TGTGCCAGCAGCCGCGGCTCGGGTGAGCCCCAGCATTTT CASSRGSGEPQHF
TRBJ2-7 . TRBD1 TRBV6-5 TGTGCCAGCAGGTCAGCCGGGACAGGGAATTACGAGCAGTACTTC CASRSAGTGNYEQYF
TRBJ2-1 . . TRBV2 TGTGCCAGCAGTGATCATATTCAGGGCAATGAGCAGTTCTTC CASSDHIQGNEQFF
TRBJ2-2 . TRBD1 TRBV2 TGTGCCAGCAAAATACTACAGGGGGCCGGGGAGCTGTTTTTT CASKILQGAGELFF
TRBJ2-3 . TRBD2 TRBV19 TGTGCCAGTAGTAGGGGAACTAGCGGGGGTTTTGGTACGCAGTATTTT CASSRGTSGGFGTQYF
TRBJ1-6 . . TRBV12-5 TGTGCTAGTGTTAAGAGCTCCTATAATTCACCCCTCCACTTT CASVKSSYNSPLHF
TRBJ2-3 . . TRBV5-1 TGCGCCAGCAGCTTGGGTAGCGGCGATATAGATACGCAGTATTTT CASSLGSGDIDTQYF
TRBJ1-2 . . TRBV28 TGTGCCAGCAGCCGCTATGGCTACACCTTC CASSRYGYTF
TRBJ2-7 . . TRBV28 TGTGCCAGCAGTTTAAGAGGGCTTTCCTACGAGCAGTACTTC CASSLRGLSYEQYF
TRBJ1-6 . . TRBV28 TGTGCCAGCGGGGCTGCAGTGTTTTTGGGTAATTCACCCCTCCACTTT CASGAAVFLGNSPLHF
TRBJ2-2 . TRBD1 TRBV25-1 TGTGCCAGCAGTGAGGGACAGCCCGGGGAGCTGTTTTTT CASSEGQPGELFF
TRBJ2-3 . . TRBV6-5 TGTGCCAGCAGTTACGGGGGCAGCCCCACAGATACGCAGTATTTT CASSYGGSPTDTQYF
TRBJ2-3 once . TRBV5-1 TGCGCCAGCAGCTTGAAGGCAGGGTCAGATACGCAGTATTTT CASSLKAGSDTQYF
TRBJ2-3 . TRBD1 TRBV14 TGTGCCAGCAGCCGAACGACAGGGGACGATACGCAGTATTTT CASSRTTGDDTQYF
TRBJ2-1 . . TRBV28 TGTGCCAGTCCGGGTACAAACAATGAGCAGTTCTTC CASPGTNNEQFF
TRBJ2-7 . TRBD1 TRBV12-5 TGTGCTAGTGGTTTTGGAGCCGGGACAGGGAACGAGCAGTACTTC CASGFGAGTGNEQYF
TRBJ2-2 . TRBD1 TRBV7-8 TGTGCCAGCAGCCATCGACAGGGGGGTTCCGCGAACACCGGGGAGCTGTTTTTT CASSHRQGGSANTGELFF
TRBJ2-5 . . TRBV19 TGTGCCAGTAGTATAGGTCGGGAAGAGACCCAGTACTTC CASSIGREETQYF
TRBJ1-1 . . TRBV20-1 TGCAGTGCGGCCTCGGGATCTGAAGCTTTCTTT CSAASGSEAFF
TRBJ2-2 . TRBD1 TRBV28 TGTGCCAGCAGCCCTCCTGGGGACAGGGGGCGCACCGGGGAGCTGTTTTTT CASSPPGDRGRTGELFF
TRBJ1-2 few TRBD1 TRBV7-3 TGTGCCAGCAGTTCGGGATCGGGACAGGTACCTAGTACCTTC CASSSGSGQVPSTF
TRBJ2-5 . TRBD2 TRBV6-2/TRBV6-3 TGTGCCAGCAGTTCTCCGGGACTAGGATTGGAGACCCAGTACTTC CASSSPGLGLETQYF
TRBJ2-2 . TRBD2 TRBV9 TGTGCCAGCAGCAAAGCGGGGGTTACCGGGGAGCTGTTTTTT CASSKAGVTGELFF
TRBJ2-7 few . TRBV11-2 TGTGCCAGCAGCCCGCAGCCCAGGGCCCACGAGCAGTACTTC CASSPQPRAHEQYF
TRBJ2-7 . . TRBV7-2 TGTGCCAGCAGCTTAGGGGGCCTGAACGAGCAGTACTTC CASSLGGLNEQYF
TRBJ1-1 . . TRBV7-9 TGTGCCAGCAGCTTACGGCCCGGGGCTGAAGCTTTCTTT CASSLRPGAEAFF
TRBJ2-3 . TRBD2 TRBV9 TGTGCCAGCAGCCCCTGGACTAGCCCCACAGATACGCAGTATTTT CASSPWTSPTDTQYF
TRBJ2-7 . TRBD1 TRBV6-5 TGTGCCAGTGACCACACAGGGGGCATCTACGAGCAGTACTTC CASDHTGGIYEQYF
TRBJ1-5 . TRBD1 TRBV2 TGTGCCAGCAGTGAGACAGGGGGGGGTCAGCCCCAGCATTTT CASSETGGGQPQHF
TRBJ1-2 . . TRBV13 TGTGCCAGCAGCTTACTTCGCGGGTCCTCCCTGACGGGCTACACCTTC CASSLLRGSSLTGYTF
TRBJ1-2 . TRBD1 TRBV5-1 TGCGCCAGCACGGCCGGGACAGGGCTCGTCTATGGCTACACCTTC CASTAGTGLVYGYTF
TRBJ2-7 . TRBD1 TRBV2 TGTGCCAGCACTTCGGGACAGGCGAGCTCCTACGAGCAGTACTTC CASTSGQASSYEQYF
TRBJ2-5 . TRBD1 TRBV19 TGTGCCAGTAGCCTACAGGGGACCCAAGAGACCCAGTACTTC CASSLQGTQETQYF
TRBJ1-2 once . TRBV4-3 TGCGCCAGCAGCCAAGATTGGAGTAACGCCGGATATGGCTACACCTTC CASSQDWSNAGYGYTF
TRBJ1-3 . . TRBV19 TGTGCCAGTGAGCAGGGTGTGGACACCATATATTTT CASEQGVDTIYF
TRBJ1-4 . TRBD1 TRBV19 TGTGCCAGTAGATCGACAGGGGCGTTAAGGAAACTGTTTTTT CASRSTGALRKLFF
TRBJ2-3 . . TRBV19 TGTGCCAGTAGTATAGATCGAGGAGGGGTGCAGTATTTT CASSIDRGGVQYF
TRBJ2-5 . . TRBV7-2 TGTGCCAGCAGCCTCCCGGGACAACAAGAGACCCAGTACTTC CASSLPGQQETQYF
TRBJ2-7 . . TRBV7-9 TGTGCCAGCAGCTTCCTAGATCGCTACGAGCAGTACTTC CASSFLDRYEQYF
TRBJ1-1 once TRBD1 TRBV4-3 TGCGCCAGCAGCCAGGGGACAGGGGGCTTCGCTGAAGCTTTCTTT CASSQGTGGFAEAFF
TRBJ2-3 . . TRBV29-1 TGCAGCGTTGATTCAGGGAGCACAGATACGCAGTATTTT CSVDSGSTDTQYF
TRBJ2-7 . TRBD2 TRBV19 TGTGCCAGTAGTATCGCCAGCGGGGTCCTTCCAAATTACGAGCAGTACTTC CASSIASGVLPNYEQYF
TRBJ1-2 . . TRBV6-5 TGTGCCAGCAGCTACAAGCGACAGGACTCTAACTATGGCTACACCTTC CASSYKRQDSNYGYTF
TRBJ2-5 . . TRBV5-4 TGTGCCAGCAGCCCTACCGGGCAGGGACAAGAGACCCAGTACTTC CASSPTGQGQETQYF
TRBJ1-2 . . TRBV7-2 TGTGCCAGCAGCTTCCCACAGGGTTATGGCTACACCTTC CASSFPQGYGYTF
TRBJ2-7 . . TRBV7-9 TGTGCCAGCAGCTTAGATTTGCAGGGTGTCCACGAGCAGTACTTC CASSLDLQGVHEQYF
TRBJ1-3 . TRBD1 TRBV7-6 TGTGCCAGCAGCTTAGCGGTATTGGGACAGGGACCTGGAAACACCATATATTTT CASSLAVLGQGPGNTIYF